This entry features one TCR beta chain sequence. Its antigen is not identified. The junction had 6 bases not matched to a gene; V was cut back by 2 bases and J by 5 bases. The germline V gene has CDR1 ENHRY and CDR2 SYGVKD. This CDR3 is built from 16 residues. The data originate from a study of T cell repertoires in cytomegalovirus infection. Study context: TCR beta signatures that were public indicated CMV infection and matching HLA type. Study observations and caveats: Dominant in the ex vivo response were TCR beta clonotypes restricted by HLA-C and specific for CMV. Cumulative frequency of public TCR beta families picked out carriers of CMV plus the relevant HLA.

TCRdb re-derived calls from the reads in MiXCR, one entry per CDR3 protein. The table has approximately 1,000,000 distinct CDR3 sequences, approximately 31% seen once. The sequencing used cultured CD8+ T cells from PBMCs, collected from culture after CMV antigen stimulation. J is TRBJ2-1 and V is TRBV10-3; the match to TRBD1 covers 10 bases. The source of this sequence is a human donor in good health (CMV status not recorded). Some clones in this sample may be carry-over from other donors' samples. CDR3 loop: CAISEPDRGPDNEQFF. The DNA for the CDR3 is TGTGCCATCAGTGAGCCAGACAGGGGGCCGGACAATGAGCAGTTCTTC.